One T cell receptor (beta chain) is described in this entry. No cognate antigen has been identified for it. Per-nucleotide qualities are absent, and no much larger clonotype sits a single base away. This entry comes from a study of T cell responses to AZD1222 COVID-19 vaccine (dated by TCRdb to about 2021). For context, the study as a whole: AZD1222 recipients with second doses at about 4 weeks or about 12 weeks were pooled, because spike-specific TCR depth and breadth did not differ between schedules. A total of 233 trial participants underwent TCR sequencing, of whom more than 200 had received two doses of AZD1222 and 26 had received two doses of the MenACWY control vaccine. Enrollment into the trials was organized by age into subgroups of 18-55, 56-69 and 70-plus years, and those subgroups contained around 150, 28 and 57 TCR-sequenced participants, respectively. The full study reports these points: Participants were mostly white British and included more females than males, and it was suggested by the authors that clonal diversity may have been underestimated. Because no samples from the day 14 peak response were available, repertoires could be characterized only after the peak T cell response. In the small 56-69-year group, the increase in depth fell short of significance, most likely because of low power. Conclusions about previously exposed vaccinees were limited because only a handful of AZD1222 recipients were SARS-CoV-2 seropositive at baseline. A significant rise in spike-specific TCR breadth and depth was observed after two AZD1222 doses relative to day 0 and relative to MenACWY recipients. Reportedly, almost half of the unique spike-specific TCRs recognized epitopes lying outside the regions that are mutated in the B.1.351 and B.1.1.7 variants. Vaccine-associated CD4 TCRs spanned the whole spike protein, with dominant responses in regions 160-218 and 743-854.

The CDR3 regions of human TCRbeta chains were analyzed by immunosequencing. As for how the authors treated the data: Repertoire TCRs were matched against a reference library of SARS-CoV-2-specific TCRs generated with the MIRA antigen-specificity platform. Breadth was defined as the fraction of unique TCRs that were SARS-CoV-2-associated, and depth was defined as the fraction of total T cells that were SARS-CoV-2-associated. Each spike-specific TCR was assigned to its reactive spike region and to a CD4 or CD8 class using the MIRA data. Log10-transformed breadth and depth values were compared by one-way ANOVA with Sidak's multiple comparisons tests. TCRdb obtained this table from immuneACCESS and retained in-frame rearrangements with V and J assigned. These tables miss some clones; where compared with another copy, unresolved V genes account for less than half of the shortfall, and the remainder is unexplained. V and J calls and clone size are as listed in that table; D and trimming were resolved from the DNA. The table for this sample lists roughly 96,000 clones; 85% to 90% of them were counted only once. The ten top clones hold less than 3.5% of the sample.

The germline V gene (reference sequence) gives CDR1 as LGHDT and CDR2 as YNNKEL. V drops 2 bases and J drops 0 bases, leaving 14 bases in between. The CDR3 contains 17 residues, cysteine and phenylalanine counted. The only DNA kept is the CDR3, 51 bases in frame from the first base. Sample time point, as interpreted from the label and publication: baseline before first vaccination. Samples from vaccinated people were obtained from the UK trials COV001 and COV002, which included a single-blind randomized controlled phase 2/3 trial of AZD1222 (ChAdOx1 nCoV-19) in healthy adults. For TCRbeta chain sequencing, PBMC samples from trial participants were taken at day 0 and at day 28 after the second dose.

The sequence was obtained from an adult in good health. The chain uses TRBV3-1 (or the pseudogene TRBV3-2) and TRBJ1-3, with a tentative D gene TRBD1 over 5 matching bases. This specimen consisted of peripheral blood, obtained on day 0 of AZD1222 vaccination. This receptor carries the CDR3 CASSQLARANSGNTIYF. At the DNA level, the sequence is TGTGCCAGCAGCCAATTAGCCAGGGCCAACTCTGGAAACACCATATATTTT.